The 20 T cell receptor beta chains below were found in one sample sequenced in a study of shared clonotypes between healthy human individuals. Using immunoSEQ multiplex PCR, the repertoire was profiled, and TCRdb retains in-frame clones only, with some absent. The sample includes over a million clones, about 75% of them seen just once. Sequencing used memory CD4+ T cells sorted from blood. Subset reported: CD45RA-negative fraction. The source is a man younger than 35 in good health.

Points on this clone: Additional DNA sequences in this sample encode the identical CDR3. The chain carries TRBV6-5 and TRBJ2-7; tentative D call: TRBD2 (6 bases). CDR1 is MNHEY and CDR2 is SVGAGI in the germline V gene. The CDR3 totals 14 residues. Trimming took off 5 bases at V and 0 bases at J, with 11 bases between the two ends. In DNA, the CDR3 is TGTGCCAGCAGTCGGGACTCCATCTCCTACGAGCAGTACTTC. Translated: CASSRDSISYEQYF.

The gene calls are TRBV19 and TRBJ1-1; D ambiguous. CDR3 length: 12 residues. In germline, CDR1 is LNHDA, CDR2 SQIVND (reference sequence). V was cut by 6 bases and J by 5 bases, with 10 bases left in between. CDR3 DNA sequence: TGTGCCAGTAGCCTACAGAGAACTGAAGCTTTCTTT. Its protein product is CASSLQRTEAFF.

V usage is TRBV5-4 and J usage is TRBJ2-5; D unclear. The CDR3 consists of 15 residues. CDR1 is SGHNT and CDR2 is YYREEE in the germline V gene (reference sequence). With 3 bases removed from V and 3 bases from J, the gap between germline ends came to 15 bases. CDR3 nucleotide sequence: TGTGCCAGCAGCTCTTGGCGGTTTGTAGAAGAGACCCAGTACTTC. The encoded protein is CASSSWRFVEETQYF.

The gene calls are TRBV6-1 and TRBJ2-7; the D is unclear. V lost 4 bases, J lost 0 bases, and 7 bases lay in between. CDR3 length: 13 residues. Germline V gene sequence: CDR1 MNHNS, CDR2 SASEGT. The CDR3 sequence: CASSVQVSYEQYF. The CDR3 nucleotides are TGTGCCAGCAGTGTCCAAGTCTCCTACGAGCAGTACTTC.

With respect to this clone: A read error is possible here, since a much larger clone lies one base away. The V gene is TRBV10-3, the J gene TRBJ1-1, with D maybe TRBD1 (5 bases). Trimming pared 7 bases from V and 3 bases from J, leaving 6 bases between. Germline V lookup: CDR1 ENHRY, CDR2 SYGVKD. CDR3 length: 11 residues. For the CDR3, the DNA is TGTGCCATCAAACAGGACACTGAAGCTTTCTTT. Its translation is CAIKQDTEAFF.

The chain uses TRBV15 and TRBJ2-3; maybe TRBD2 (5 bases). The CDR3 sequence is 13 residues long. Germline CDR1 and CDR2: LNHNV and YYDKDF (reference sequence). V shed 6 bases and J shed 0 bases, with 7 bases lying between them. The CDR3 nucleotides read TGTGCCACCAGGACGGGGAGCACAGATACGCAGTATTTT. Residues: CATRTGSTDTQYF. Full variable domain (rest looked up from reference TRBV15 and TRBJ2-3): DAMVIQNPRYQVTQFGKPVTLSCSQTLNHNVMYWYQQKSSQAPKLLFHYYDKDFNNEADTPDNFQSRRPNTSFCFLDIRSPGLGDTAMYLCATRTGSTDTQYFGPGTRLTVL.

This chain joins TRBV7-6 and TRBJ2-3, with TRBD2 matching over 11 bases. V lost 5 bases to trimming and J lost 7 bases; unmatched junction nucleotides: 11. The length of the CDR3 is 16 residues. Germline V gene lookup returns CDR1 SGHVS and CDR2 FNYEAQ. The CDR3: CASSPLGSGGANTQYF. The CDR3 coding sequence is TGTGCCAGCAGCCCCCTGGGTAGCGGGGGGGCGAATACGCAGTATTTT.

This chain joins TRBV27 and TRBJ2-7; D could derive from TRBD1 or TRBD2 (6 bases each). The CDR3 extends over 15 amino acids. Looked up from germline, CDR1 is MNHEY and CDR2 is SMNVEV (reference sequence). Trimming shortened V by 1 base and J by 0 bases, and 10 bases separated the two germline ends. The CDR3 DNA reads as TGTGCCAGCAGTTTATTCCCGGGGGCCTCCTACGAGCAGTACTTC. Protein product: CASSLFPGASYEQYF.

This chain links TRBV10-3 with TRBJ1-2; D is undetermined. Germline-derived CDR1 and CDR2 are ENHRY and SYGVKD. The CDR3 totals 12 residues. Deletions cut 5 bases from V and 6 bases from J, with 10 bases between. The CDR3 sequence is CAISRTGNGYTF. Written as DNA, the CDR3 is TGTGCCATCAGTCGGACCGGGAATGGCTACACCTTC.

This clone was observed a handful of times. V usage is TRBV2 and J usage is TRBJ1-3; D not resolved. V was cut by 7 bases and J by 2 bases, with 3 bases left in between. The CDR3 runs 11 residues. Germline V gene data show CDR1 as SNHLY and CDR2 as FYNNEI. DNA of the CDR3: TGTGCCAGCAACACTGGAAACACCATATATTTT. This codes for CASNTGNTIYF.

This clone was counted once. The chain has TRBV10-3 and TRBJ1-2, with 7 bases lining up with TRBD1. The germline CDR1 and CDR2 sequences are ENHRY and SYGVKD. This CDR3 spans 14 amino acids. After removal of 5 bases from V and 5 bases from J, the junction contained 8 bases not matched to a gene. This CDR3 is CAISRTGTEYGYTF. The CDR3 DNA reads TGTGCCATCAGTAGAACCGGGACAGAGTATGGCTACACCTTC.

V is TRBV7-9 and J is TRBJ2-7; D is perhaps TRBD1 (6 bases). The CDR3 consists of 14 residues. Germline loops: CDR1 SEHNR, CDR2 FQNEAQ (reference sequence). V lost 5 bases to trimming and J lost 4 bases, with 15 bases between them. The CDR3 reads CASSPPGERYEQYF. The CDR3 DNA is TGTGCCAGCAGCCCTCCAGGGGAACGATACGAGCAGTACTTC.

The chain employs TRBV28 and TRBJ2-2; 8 bases align to TRBD2. V gave up 6 bases and J gave up 8 bases; unmatched junction bases: 14. The CDR3 sequence is 16 residues long. From germline, CDR1 is MDHEN and CDR2 SYDVKM. Here the CDR3 DNA reads TGTGCCAGCAGCGCCCCCGGGGGGGGTCAAGGGGGGGAGCTGTTTTTT. It encodes CASSAPGGGQGGELFF. Full variable domain (remainder filled in from reference TRBV28 and TRBJ2-2): DVKVTQSSRYLVKRTGEKVFLECVQDMDHENMFWYRQDPGLGLRLIYFSYDVKMKEKGDIPEGYSVSREKKERFSLILESASTNQTSMYLCASSAPGGGQGGELFFGEGSRLTVL.

The chain uses TRBV2 and TRBJ1-1, with TRBD1 as a possible D gene (5 bases). V was pared by 4 bases and J by 5 bases, with 8 bases between. The CDR3 is made up of 12 amino acids. Germline lookup yields CDR1 SNHLY and CDR2 FYNNEI. DNA of the CDR3: TGTGCCAGCAGTGCGGAGGGGACTGAAGCTTTCTTT. It codes for CASSAEGTEAFF.

This clone was seen repeatedly, ten times or more. The CDR3 sequence: CASSPRTSGIYEQYF. DNA for the CDR3: TGTGCCAGCAGCCCGCGGACTAGCGGGATATACGAGCAGTACTTC. The genes are TRBV11-2 and TRBJ2-7, with 12 bases lining up with TRBD2. The CDR3 loop spans 15 amino acids. Looked up from germline, CDR1 is SGHAT and CDR2 is FQNNGV. The ends lost 5 bases at V and 4 bases at J; junction bases unmatched: 6.

The DNA for the CDR3 is TGTGCCAGCAGCTTCCCGTCGCGTCTAGCGGGAGAGACTAGCACAGATACGCAGTATTTT. Translated, it gives CASSFPSRLAGETSTDTQYF. This chain joins TRBV7-6 and TRBJ2-3, with 10 bases aligning to TRBD2. In germline, CDR1 is SGHVS, CDR2 FNYEAQ. J lost 0 bases, V lost 3 bases, and 15 bases had no gene match. The CDR3 runs to 20 residues.

V is TRBV7-2 and J is TRBJ1-2, with 9 nucleotides matching TRBD1. Germline CDR1 SGHTA, CDR2 FQGNSA. The CDR3 spans 15 residues. V lost 4 bases and J lost 2; bases outside the gene matches: 5. The DNA for the CDR3 is TGTGCCAGCAGCTCCAAGGGACAGGGAAACTATGGCTACACCTTC. Translation: CASSSKGQGNYGYTF.

The V gene is TRBV7-2, the J gene TRBJ2-2; perhaps TRBD1 as D (5 bases). The germline V gene has CDR1 SGHTA and CDR2 FQGNSA. The CDR3 runs 16 residues. V was clipped by 1 base and J by 3 bases, with 12 bases between them. The CDR3 is CASSLDSGHHTGELFF. In nucleotides, the CDR3 is TGTGCCAGCAGCTTAGATTCCGGACACCACACCGGGGAGCTGTTTTTT.

This clone was seen more than once but under ten times. The chain is built from TRBV5-4 and TRBJ2-3; the D gene is possibly TRBD2 (7 bases). V shed 6 bases and J shed 3 bases, with 23 bases lying between them. The length of the CDR3 is 17 residues. Germline V gene data show CDR1 as SGHNT and CDR2 as YYREEE (reference sequence). In nucleotides, the CDR3 is TGTGCCAGCACACCAACGTTCAAGGGAGGGGGAACAGATACGCAGTATTTT. This encodes CASTPTFKGGGTDTQYF.

The chain couples TRBV5-4 to TRBJ1-6; D not resolved. Trimming pared 4 bases from V and 7 bases from J, leaving 12 bases between. CDR3 size: 14 residues. Per the germline V gene, CDR1 is SGHNT and CDR2 is YYREEE (reference sequence). DNA of the CDR3: TGTGCCAGCAGCCTCGGACTGATCAATTCACCCCTCCACTTT. As protein: CASSLGLINSPLHF.